The next 17 T cell receptor beta chains were all read from a single sample in a study of cytomegalovirus exposure and HLA in healthy donors. In the PCR, 60 Vbeta and 13 Jbeta primers were used. TCRdb keeps only in-frame clones here, not all; method: immunoSEQ multiplex PCR. The table lists about 100,000 clones, 74% of them singletons, with over 2.5% in the top ten. Specimen: PBMCs. These receptor sequences come from a middle-aged man in good health and CMV-seropositive.

V usage is TRBV6-5 and J usage is TRBJ2-2, with D perhaps TRBD2 (5 bases). Trimming removed 5 bases at V and 1 base at J, with 11 bases between. CDR1 is MNHEY, CDR2 SVGAGI, per germline. The CDR3 runs 15 residues. The CDR3 DNA is TGTGCCAGCAGTAGCGGAGCCTTGAACACCGGGGAGCTGTTTTTT. Residues: CASSSGALNTGELFF.

V gene TRBV29-1 combines with J gene TRBJ2-7, with D tentatively TRBD1 (5 bases). The CDR3 covers 14 residues. Germline V gene lookup returns CDR1 SQVTM and CDR2 ANQGSEA. Trimming stripped 3 bases from V and 2 bases from J, with 14 bases between. CDR3 amino acids: CSVDETANAYEQYF. The DNA of the CDR3 is TGCAGCGTTGACGAGACAGCCAACGCCTACGAGCAGTACTTC.

The V call is TRBV5-5, the J call TRBJ2-1; D is unresolved. Trimming pared 7 bases from V and 3 bases from J, leaving 14 bases between. Germline CDR1 reads SGHKS; CDR2 reads YYEKEE (reference sequence). This CDR3 spans 14 amino acids. CDR3 bases: TGTGCCAGCTCTCCAATAACCTACTACAATGAGCAGTTCTTC. Protein product: CASSPITYYNEQFF. Full variable domain (remainder filled in from reference TRBV5-5 and TRBJ2-1): DAGVTQSPTHLIKTRGQQVTLRCSPISGHKSVSWYQQVLGQGPQFIFQYYEKEERGRGNFPDRFSARQFPNYSSELNVNALLLGDSALYLCASSPITYYNEQFFGPGTRLTVL.

The chain combines TRBV10-3 with TRBJ2-4; 7 bases fit TRBD1. CDR3 length: 13 amino acids. Germline assignment: CDR1 ENHRY and CDR2 SYGVKD. V lost 2 bases and J lost 7; bases outside the gene matches: 2. CDR3 amino acids: CAISEGRGNIQYF. CDR3 coding DNA: TGTGCCATCAGTGAGGGCAGGGGGAACATTCAGTACTTC.

J is TRBJ1-2 and V is TRBV15, with D perhaps TRBD1 (6 bases). Germline CDR1 LNHNV, CDR2 YYDKDF (reference sequence). Trimming removed 3 bases from V and 6 bases from J, with 20 bases in between. The CDR3 has 16 amino acids. The CDR3 loop is CATSRVGRRQADGYTF. CDR3 nucleotides: TGTGCCACCAGCAGGGTGGGTCGGAGACAGGCCGATGGCTACACCTTC.

The chain is built from TRBV19 and TRBJ1-6, with D possibly TRBD1 on 6 matching bases. CDR3 length: 13 amino acids. The V gene's germline CDR1 is LNHDA and CDR2 SQIVND (reference sequence). Trimming left V 6 bases short and J 7 bases short, with 10 bases between. The CDR3 DNA reads TGTGCCAGTAGAAGGACAGAAAATTCACCCCTCCACTTT. It yields the protein CASRRTENSPLHF.

The rearrangement links TRBV6-5 to TRBJ2-6; D uncertain. V lost 9 bases, J lost 2 bases, and 14 bases lay in between. The length of the CDR3 is 15 residues. The V gene's germline CDR1 is MNHEY and CDR2 SVGAGI. In DNA, the CDR3 is TGTGCCAGTGCGGTATCCCATGCTGGGGCCAACGTCCTGACTTTC. Protein: CASAVSHAGANVLTF.

The chain joins TRBV5-1 to TRBJ2-5, with 13 bases fitting TRBD2. V gave up 0 bases and J gave up 4 bases; unmatched junction bases: 3. This CDR3 is built from 16 residues. The germline V gene encodes CDR1 SGHRS and CDR2 YFSETQ. The CDR3 sequence: CASSLEGLAGSETQYF. CDR3 nucleotide sequence: TGCGCCAGCAGCTTGGAGGGACTAGCGGGATCAGAGACCCAGTACTTC.

The chain has TRBV10-1 and TRBJ1-1; D unresolved. The V end was cut by 4 bases, the J end by 10 bases, with 13 bases between. The germline gives CDR1 WNHNN, CDR2 SYGVQD (reference sequence). The CDR3 runs 12 residues. The chain's CDR3 is CASSARQGRAFF. For the CDR3, the DNA is TGCGCCAGCAGTGCCCGCCAAGGGAGAGCTTTCTTT.

The V call is TRBV18, the J call TRBJ2-6; D is ambiguous. CDR3 length equals 14 residues. CDR1 and CDR2 (germline): KGHSH, LQKENI. The ends were cut back, 3 bases at V and 2 bases at J, with 5 bases in the middle. CDR3 sequence: CASSPSAGANVLTF. Here the CDR3 DNA reads TGTGCCAGCTCACCCTCGGCTGGGGCCAACGTCCTGACTTTC.

There are a few counts of this clone. J is TRBJ1-1 and V is TRBV6-6; 7 bases are shared with TRBD1. This CDR3 has 12 residues. The germline CDR1 and CDR2 sequences are MNHNY and SVGAGI (reference sequence). V was pared by 5 bases and J by 8 bases, with 5 bases of the junction left unmatched. CDR3 DNA sequence: TGTGCCAGCAGTCTGGGACAGTTAGAAGCTTTCTTT. This translates into CASSLGQLEAFF.

The chain recombines TRBV6-6 with TRBJ2-3; perhaps TRBD1 as D (5 bases). In germline, CDR1 is MNHNY, CDR2 SVGAGI (reference sequence). V was shortened by 10 bases and J by 0 bases, with 14 bases between the two germline ends. This CDR3 spans 14 amino acids. The CDR3 spells CATLQQGSTDTQYF. The CDR3 DNA sequence: TGTGCCACCCTCCAGCAGGGCAGCACAGATACGCAGTATTTT.

The rearrangement uses TRBV5-1 and TRBJ1-2, with D perhaps TRBD1 (6 bases). There are 16 residues in the CDR3. CDR1 and CDR2 from the germline V gene are SGHRS and YFSETQ. The V and J ends lost 2 bases and 2 bases respectively, with 16 bases between them. In DNA form, the CDR3 reads TGCGCCAGCAGCTTCCTCGGTGGGGGGGGCAACTATGGCTACACCTTC. Its protein is CASSFLGGGGNYGYTF.

This chain links TRBV14 with TRBJ1-4; D possibly corresponds to TRBD1 (6 bases). Trimming took 4 bases from V and 7 from J, leaving 19 bases between them. Per germline, CDR1 SGHDN and CDR2 FVKESK. CDR3 size: 16 residues. CDR3 sequence reads: CASSRLGGGRGEKLFF. The CDR3 DNA is TGTGCCAGCAGCCGCCTCGGGGGGGGGCGCGGTGAAAAACTGTTTTTT.

This clone was found once. V gene TRBV6-6 combines with J gene TRBJ1-2, with 10 positions matching TRBD1. The CDR3 extends over 13 amino acids. V shed 6 bases and J 8 bases; nucleotides not matched to a gene: 6. Germline V gene data show CDR1 as MNHNY and CDR2 as SVGAGI (reference sequence). The CDR3: CASRTGGARGYTF. As DNA, the CDR3 is TGTGCCAGCAGGACAGGGGGCGCGAGGGGCTACACCTTC.

The chain recombines TRBV2 with TRBJ2-2; TRBD1 is a possible D gene (5 bases). Germline V gene lookup returns CDR1 SNHLY and CDR2 FYNNEI. The CDR3 contains 18 residues. V shed 3 bases and J shed 8 bases, with 25 bases lying between them. The CDR3: CASSESAGNGLSEGELFF. CDR3 sequence (DNA): TGTGCCAGCAGTGAGAGCGCAGGGAATGGGCTTTCTGAAGGGGAGCTGTTTTTT.

This chain connects TRBV7-8 to TRBJ2-7; D might be TRBD1 (6 bases). The CDR3 consists of 15 residues. CDR1 and CDR2 (germline): SGHVS, FQNEAQ. The germline V and J ends were trimmed by 6 bases and 0 bases, with 15 bases remaining between them. In DNA, the CDR3 is TGTGCCAGCAGAGACGGGACACCGAGCTCCTACGAGCAGTACTTC. Amino acids: CASRDGTPSSYEQYF. The full variable domain, in which reference TRBV7-8 and TRBJ2-7 provide the parts outside the CDR3, is GAGVSQSPRYKVAKRGQDVALRCDPISGHVSLFWYQQALGQGPEFLTYFQNEAQLDKSGLPSDRFFAERPEGSVSTLKIQRTQQEDSAVYLCASRDGTPSSYEQYFGPGTRLTVT.